Below are 15 T cell receptor beta chains sequenced from a single sample in a study of STAT3 mutations in large granular lymphocyte leukemia. Study-level results: At least one immunodominant TCR beta clonotype appeared in every T-cell large granular lymphocyte leukemia patient.

These receptors have no known antigen. The method was immunoSEQ multiplex PCR; TCRdb's version includes in-frame clones alone and lacks a portion of them. Of about 42,000 clones detected, around 80% appear once; the ten largest clones hold 0.4% to 0.55%. The sequenced sample consisted of PBMCs. The origin of the receptors is a human donor with T large granular lymphocyte leukemia. Some clones in this sample may be carry-over from other donors' samples.

The gene calls are TRBV7-2 and TRBJ2-5; 8 bases match TRBD2. The CDR3 loop spans 14 amino acids. Germline V gene sequence: CDR1 SGHTA, CDR2 FQGNSA. V lost 1 base and J lost 5; bases outside the gene matches: 3. CDR3 in DNA: TGTGCCAGCAGCTTAGGCGGGGGGACGGAGACCCAGTACTTC. Its translation is CASSLGGGTETQYF. The full variable domain, completed using reference TRBV7-2 and TRBJ2-5, is GAGVSQSPSNKVTEKGKDVELRCDPISGHTALYWYRQSLGQGLEFLIYFQGNSAPDKSGLPSDRFSAERTGGSVSTLTIQRTQQEDSAVYLCASSLGGGTETQYFGPGTRLLVL.

The chain employs TRBV6-6 and TRBJ2-3; TRBD1 agrees at 7 bases. The V gene's germline CDR1 is MNHNY and CDR2 SVGAGI (reference sequence). V lost 8 bases, J lost 10 bases, and 9 bases stayed unmatched. This CDR3 is 12 amino acids long. The CDR3 protein is CASETRQGAQYF. Here the CDR3 DNA reads TGTGCCAGCGAGACCCGACAGGGTGCGCAGTATTTT.

The rearrangement joins TRBV5-6 to TRBJ2-7; no clear D gene. The V end lost 1 base, the J end lost 0 bases, and 8 bases lay between the germline ends. The CDR3 totals 14 residues. Germline CDR1 SGHDT, CDR2 YYEEEE. This CDR3 is CASSLRSSSYEQYF. The CDR3 coding sequence is TGTGCCAGCAGCTTGCGGTCGAGCTCCTACGAGCAGTACTTC. Full variable domain (remainder filled in from reference TRBV5-6 and TRBJ2-7): DAGVTQSPTHLIKTRGQQVTLRCSPKSGHDTVSWYQQALGQGPQFIFQYYEEEERQRGNFPDRFSGHQFPNYSSELNVNALLLGDSALYLCASSLRSSSYEQYFGPGTRLTVT.

The chain joins TRBV29-1 to TRBJ2-7, with D tentatively TRBD1 (6 bases). V was shortened by 5 bases and J by 6 bases, with 17 bases between the two germline ends. This CDR3 spans 13 amino acids. Germline V gene sequence: CDR1 SQVTM, CDR2 ANQGSEA. The CDR3 region is CSVSHAGAGEQYF. The DNA for the CDR3 is TGCAGCGTTTCGCACGCAGGGGCCGGCGAGCAGTACTTC.

V gene TRBV4-1 combines with J gene TRBJ1-5; D remains unclear. Trimming took 0 bases from V and 5 from J, leaving 11 bases between them. The germline V gene encodes CDR1 MGHRA and CDR2 YSYEKL. The CDR3 runs to 15 residues. The DNA for the CDR3 is TGCGCCAGCAGCCAAGAAATTCAGGCATATCAGCCCCAGCATTTT. This gives the protein CASSQEIQAYQPQHF.

Here the CDR3 DNA reads TGTGCCAGCAGTTTTGGGGACAGGAACTATGGCTACACCTTC. Residues: CASSFGDRNYGYTF. The chain carries TRBV28 and TRBJ1-2; 8 bases map to TRBD1. The CDR3 is 14 residues long. Germline loops: CDR1 MDHEN, CDR2 SYDVKM. V trimming: 3 bases; J trimming: 2 bases; junction bases outside the gene matches: 2.

The rearrangement uses TRBV7-2 and TRBJ1-3, with 7 bases fitting TRBD1. The junction had 11 bases not matched to a gene; V was cut back by 5 bases and J by 4 bases. CDR1 is SGHTA and CDR2 is FQGNSA in the germline V gene. The CDR3 is made up of 16 amino acids. CDR3 amino acids: CASSRTGTEAGNTIYF. For the CDR3, the DNA is TGTGCCAGCAGCAGAACCGGGACAGAAGCCGGAAACACCATATATTTT.

In this sample, this clone turned up a few times. V is TRBV2 and J is TRBJ1-1; D unresolved. CDR3 length: 13 residues. Germline V gene data show CDR1 as SNHLY and CDR2 as FYNNEI. CDR3 in DNA: TGTGCGGGAGCAGGACGGATGAACACTGAAGCTTTCTTT. It is translated as CAGAGRMNTEAFF.

V is TRBV7-9 and J is TRBJ2-5; 10 nucleotides align to TRBD2. Germline-derived CDR1 and CDR2 are SEHNR and FQNEAQ (reference sequence). There are 16 residues in the CDR3. The trim removed 1 base at V and 2 bases at J, leaving 4 bases unmatched. The chain's CDR3 is CASSLVLAGRQETQYF. The CDR3 nucleotides read TGTGCCAGCAGCTTAGTACTAGCGGGGAGACAAGAGACCCAGTACTTC.

The rearrangement links TRBV10-3 to TRBJ1-5; possible D gene TRBD1, 5 bases. The V and J ends lost 2 bases and 4 bases respectively, with 9 bases between them. CDR1 is ENHRY and CDR2 is SYGVKD in the germline V gene. This CDR3 spans 14 amino acids. The CDR3 here is CAISEDSPNQPQHF. DNA for the CDR3: TGTGCCATCAGTGAGGACAGCCCTAATCAGCCCCAGCATTTT.

To note about this clone: The same CDR3 arises from other DNA sequences in this sample as well. This chain joins TRBV18 and TRBJ1-5, with D maybe TRBD1 (5 bases). This CDR3 has 14 amino acids. Trimming took off 3 bases at V and 1 base at J, with 7 bases between the two ends. Germline V CDR1 and CDR2: KGHSH, LQKENI. The CDR3 sequence is CASSPWGSNQPQHF. As DNA, the CDR3 is TGTGCCAGCTCACCGTGGGGGAGCAATCAGCCCCAGCATTTT.

This clone showed up just a few times. CDR3: CASSLLVGEAFF. As DNA, the CDR3 is TGTGCCAGCAGTTTATTGGTCGGTGAAGCTTTCTTT. This sequence joins TRBV28 and TRBJ1-1; D is ambiguous. CDR1 MDHEN and CDR2 SYDVKM come from the germline V gene. Trimming shortened V by 1 base and J by 7 bases, and 7 bases separated the two germline ends. The CDR3 length is 12 residues.

This clone was recorded once. This sequence joins TRBV6-5 and TRBJ2-7; D is undetermined. The CDR3 sequence is 14 residues long. Germline V gives CDR1 MNHEY, CDR2 SVGAGI. Trimming shortened V by 3 bases and J by 1 base, and 10 bases separated the two germline ends. The DNA of the CDR3 is TGTGCCAGCAGTTATTCTAGGGCGTCCTACGAGCAGTACGTC. It codes for CASSYSRASYEQYV.

Concerning this clone itself: The identical CDR3 is also encoded by other nucleotide sequences in the sample. The J gene is TRBJ1-1, the V gene TRBV18; tentatively, D is TRBD1 (5 bases). The CDR3 spans 15 residues. Germline assignment: CDR1 KGHSH and CDR2 LQKENI. V lost 3 bases, J lost 5 bases, and 16 bases lay in between. The CDR3 bases are TGTGCCAGCTCACCGGGGGACCGACCGGGGACTGAAGCTTTCTTT. It translates to CASSPGDRPGTEAFF.

This clone was recorded a few times. This chain links TRBV6-5 with TRBJ1-6, with 9 bases identical to TRBD1. The germline gives CDR1 MNHEY, CDR2 SVGAGI. The V gene end was trimmed by 0 bases and the J gene end by 8 bases; junction bases not matched to a gene: 2. The CDR3 is 15 amino acids. CDR3 sequence (DNA): TGTGCCAGCAGTTACTCAGGACAGGGGCATTCACCCCTCCACTTT. Translation: CASSYSGQGHSPLHF.